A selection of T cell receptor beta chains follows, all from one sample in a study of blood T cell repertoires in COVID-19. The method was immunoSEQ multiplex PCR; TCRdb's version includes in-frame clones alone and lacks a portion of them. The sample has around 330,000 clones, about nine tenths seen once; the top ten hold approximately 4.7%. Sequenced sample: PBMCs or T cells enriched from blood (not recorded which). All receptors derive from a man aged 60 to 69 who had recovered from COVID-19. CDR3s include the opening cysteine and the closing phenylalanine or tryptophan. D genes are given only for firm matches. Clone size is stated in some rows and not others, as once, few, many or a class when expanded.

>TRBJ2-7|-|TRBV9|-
TGTGCCAGCAGCGTAGGAGCGGGTCCCTACGAGCAGTGCTTC
CASSVGAGPYEQCF
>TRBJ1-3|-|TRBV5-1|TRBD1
TGCGCCAGCAGCCTCTCGACAGGGCAGGGTTCTGGAAACACCATATATTTT
CASSLSTGQGSGNTIYF
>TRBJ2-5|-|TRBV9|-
TGTGCCAGCAGCGTAGATAGTTGGGGGGAAGAGACCCAGTACTTC
CASSVDSWGEETQYF
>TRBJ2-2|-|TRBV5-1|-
TGCGCCAGCAGCTTGTGGGCAGGTTCAAACACCGGGGAGCTGTTTTTT
CASSLWAGSNTGELFF
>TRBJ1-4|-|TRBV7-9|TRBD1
TGTGCCAGCAGCTTCATACCGGGACAGGGGCGAGAAAAACTGTTTTTT
CASSFIPGQGREKLFF
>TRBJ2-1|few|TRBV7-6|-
TGTGCCAGCAGCTTAGGGGCGTTGGGCAGGTCCTACAATGAGCAGTTCTTC
CASSLGALGRSYNEQFF
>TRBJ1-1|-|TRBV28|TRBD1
TGTGCCAGTCTCGGGGACAGGGCCACTGAAGCTTTCTTT
CASLGDRATEAFF
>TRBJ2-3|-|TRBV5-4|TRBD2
TGTGCCAGCAGCGGGGAGACTAGCGGGAGTACAGATACGCAGTATTTT
CASSGETSGSTDTQYF
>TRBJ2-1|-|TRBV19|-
TGTGCCAGTAGTATATTCGCAGAAAATGAGCAGTTCTTC
CASSIFAENEQFF
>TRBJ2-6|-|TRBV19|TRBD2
TGTGCCAGTAGGGCCCGCGGGGGGCTGGTATCTGGGGCCAACGTCCTGACTTTC
CASRARGGLVSGANVLTF
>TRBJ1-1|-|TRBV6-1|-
TGTGCCAGCAGTGAAGGCCAACAGGTAGCTTTCTTT
CASSEGQQVAFF
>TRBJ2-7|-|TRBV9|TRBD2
TGTGCCAGCAGCATACTCCCTAGCGGGAGGGTCTACGAGCAGTACTTC
CASSILPSGRVYEQYF
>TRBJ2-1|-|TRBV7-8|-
TGTGCCAGCAGCTGGGGGTACGAGGGAGGAATACACAATGAGCAGTTCTTC
CASSWGYEGGIHNEQFF
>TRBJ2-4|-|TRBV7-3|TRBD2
TGTGCCAGCAGCTTGGCGACCTCCGCGGGGGGAAACATTCAGTACTTC
CASSLATSAGGNIQYF
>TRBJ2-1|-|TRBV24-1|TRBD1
TGTGCCACCAGTGAATACAGGGGTGCCTACAATGAGCAGTTCTTC
CATSEYRGAYNEQFF
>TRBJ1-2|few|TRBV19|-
TGTGCCAGTAGTCGAGGGAACTATGGCTACACCTTC
CASSRGNYGYTF
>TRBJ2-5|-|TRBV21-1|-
TGTGCCAGCAGCAAAAGGGGAAAAGAGACCCAGTACTTC
CASSKRGKETQYF
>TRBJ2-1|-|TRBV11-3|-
TGTGCCAGCAGCTCAGGACAAGGGGGATACAATGAGCAGTTCTTC
CASSSGQGGYNEQFF
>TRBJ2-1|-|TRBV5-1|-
TGCGCCAGCAGCTTGGTCCCTACCGATGAGCAGTTCTTC
CASSLVPTDEQFF
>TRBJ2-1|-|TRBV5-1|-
TGCGCCAGCAGAGTGGTCAGGGCCGATGAGCAGTTCTTC
CASRVVRADEQFF
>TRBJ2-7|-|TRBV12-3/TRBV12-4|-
TGTGCCAGCAGTGCAGGACAGAACTACGAGCAGTACTTC
CASSAGQNYEQYF
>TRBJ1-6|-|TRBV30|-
TGTGCCTGGAGTGACTACAGGATTAATTCACCCCTCCACTTT
CAWSDYRINSPLHF
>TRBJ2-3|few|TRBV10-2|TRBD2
TGCGCCACCTCGACTAGCGGGAGAGATACGCAGTATTTT
CATSTSGRDTQYF
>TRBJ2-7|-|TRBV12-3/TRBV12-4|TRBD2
TGTGCCAGCAGAAGAAGTAGCGGGAGGCAGTACTTC
CASRRSSGRQYF
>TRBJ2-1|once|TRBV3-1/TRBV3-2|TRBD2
TGTGCCAGCAGCCAAGCCGCTAGCGGGAGGGCCAGGGCCTACAATGAGCAGTTCTTC
CASSQAASGRARAYNEQFF
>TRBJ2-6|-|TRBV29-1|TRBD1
TGCAGCGCCGAACGAATAGGGACAGGGATCTCTGGGGCCAACGTCCTGACTTTC
CSAERIGTGISGANVLTF